Below, 13 T cell receptor beta chains from the same sample are listed, as sequenced in a study of tumor-infiltrating lymphocytes in primary liver carcinoma. Without any cell sorting, roughly 18-34 mg of bulk tissue yielded co-extracted RNA and DNA. Reverse transcription of roughly 470 ng total RNA with a constant-region primer produced TCR beta cDNA. Researchers made the TCR beta libraries by running three nested multiplex PCR rounds with slightly modified ARM-PCR. A C-beta reverse primer and TRBV1-TRBV30 forward primers served in each of the first two PCR rounds, at 9 to 10 cycles apiece. TCRdb re-called the multiplex PCR reads through MiXCR, storing one row per CDR3 protein. Here the sample spans about 120,000 distinct CDR3 sequences, roughly 70% being singletons. Sequencing used tumor-adjacent normal liver tissue. Receptor source: an older woman with primary liver carcinoma and hepatitis B virus infection.

This clonotype was recorded at least ten times. The chain links TRBV9 to TRBJ1-6, with D hard to call. This CDR3 is built from 12 residues. Germline CDR1 and CDR2: SGDLS and YYNGEE. V was clipped by 2 bases and J by 5 bases, with 2 bases between them. CDR3 loop: CASSVDNSPLHF. In DNA form, the CDR3 reads TGTGCCAGCAGCGTCGATAATTCACCCCTCCACTTT.

On this clonotype itself: One end of the junction is discordant with germline, which a read error may explain. The J gene is TRBJ1-2, the V gene TRBV11-2; the D is unclear. The CDR3 extends over 14 amino acids. Germline V gene sequence: CDR1 SGHAT, CDR2 FQNNGV. This CDR3 is CTSSFSQANYGYTF. For the CDR3, the DNA is TGTACCAGCAGCTTCTCGCAGGCTAACTATGGCTACACCTTC.

Remarks on this clonotype: One end of the junction is discordant with germline, which a read error may explain. The chain carries TRBV14 and TRBJ2-7; 8 nucleotides agree with TRBD2. The CDR3 length is 16 residues. CDR1 SGHDN and CDR2 FVKESK come from the germline V gene. In DNA, the CDR3 is TGTGCCAACAGCCTGGGGCCAGGACTAGCAGCATACGAGCAGTACTTC. Residues: CANSLGPGLAAYEQYF. The whole variable domain, filled in from reference TRBV14 and TRBJ2-7, reads EAGVTQFPSHSVIEKGQTVTLRCDPISGHDNLYWYRRVMGKEIKFLLHFVKESKQDESGMPNNRFLAERTGGTYSTLKVQPAELEDSGVYFCANSLGPGLAAYEQYFGPGTRLTVT.

Ten or more counts support this clonotype. This rearrangement joins TRBV29-1 to TRBJ2-7, with TRBD2 matching over 8 bases. CDR3 size: 14 residues. Germline V CDR1 and CDR2: SQVTM, ANQGSEA. The ends lost 4 bases at V and 3 bases at J; junction bases unmatched: 8. The CDR3 reads CSVAPTSDRYEQYF. The CDR3 coding sequence is TGCAGCGTTGCTCCGACTAGCGACCGCTACGAGCAGTACTTC.

As for this clonotype: At one of its ends the junction is not consistent with the germline gene, which may arise from a read error. V and J are TRBV29-1 and TRBJ2-5; TRBD1 matches at 9 bases. This CDR3 contains 13 residues. Germline-derived CDR1 and CDR2 are SQVTM and ANQGSEA. CDR3 residues: CSEQQGARESQYF. CDR3 DNA sequence: TGCAGCGAACAACAGGGGGCACGGGAGAGCCAGTACTTC.

Concerning this clonotype: This CDR3 is missing its conserved last phenylalanine or tryptophan, likely due to a read error. The CDR3 DNA sequence: TGTACCGGCAGTGAAGCTTTCGGGGGGTACGAGCAGTACCTC. It translates to CTGSEAFGGYEQYL. V is TRBV6-1 and J is TRBJ2-7; 7 nucleotides agree with TRBD2. The CDR3 spans 14 residues. CDR1 and CDR2 (germline): MNHNS, SASEGT.

Remarks on this clonotype: A junction boundary mismatches the germline segment, possibly from a read error. The rearrangement joins TRBV12-3 or TRBV12-4 to TRBJ2-7, with TRBD2 identical over 7 bases. The CDR3 has 17 residues. CDR3: CASSPSLGLEGVYEEYF. The CDR3 bases are TGTGCCAGCAGTCCTTCCCTAGGACTAGAGGGAGTGTACGAGGAGTACTTC.

Notes on this clonotype: One base away lies a much larger clone, so this may be a sequencing read error. The chain combines TRBV6-1 with TRBJ2-1; tentative D call: TRBD2 (5 bases). Germline CDR1 reads MNHNS; CDR2 reads SASEGT. The CDR3 covers 13 residues. The CDR3 reads CASILDSYDEQFF. The CDR3 bases are TGTGCCAGCATCCTGGACTCCTACGATGAGCAGTTCTTC.

This clonotype was seen repeatedly, ten times or more. The chain joins TRBV29-1 to TRBJ1-1, with TRBD1 as a possible D gene (6 bases). The CDR3 is made up of 15 amino acids. The V end lost 7 bases, the J end lost 0 bases, and 18 bases lay between the germline ends. Germline V gene sequence: CDR1 SQVTM, CDR2 ANQGSEA. The DNA for the CDR3 is TGCAGCGCCACGCCGGGACAACCCATGAACACTGAAGCTTTCTTT. Its protein is CSATPGQPMNTEAFF. The variable domain in full, completed from reference TRBV29-1 and TRBJ1-1, reads SAVISQKPSRDICQRGTSLTIQCQVDSQVTMMFWYRQQPGQSLTLIATANQGSEATYESGFVIDKFPISRPNLTFSTLTVSNMSPEDSSIYLCSATPGQPMNTEAFFGQGTRLTVV.

In regard to this clonotype: At one end the junction does not follow the germline gene, possibly because of a read error. This chain links TRBV29-1 with TRBJ2-1, with TRBD1 matching 7 bases. Germline CDR1 SQVTM, CDR2 ANQGSEA. The CDR3 consists of 14 residues. The DNA of the CDR3 is TGCAGCGTTATGACAGGGAGCTCCTACAAAGAGCAGCTCTTC. Its translation is CSVMTGSSYKEQLF.

On this clonotype itself: One end of the junction does not line up with germline, which may come from a read error. This chain links TRBV4-1 with TRBJ1-2; D is perhaps TRBD1 (6 bases). CDR3 length: 14 residues. The V gene's germline CDR1 is MGHRA and CDR2 YSYEKL. The CDR3 protein is CTSSQIQGCYGYTF. The CDR3 nucleotides are TGCACCAGCAGCCAGATACAGGGTTGCTATGGCTACACCTTC.

V is TRBV4-2 and J is TRBJ1-3; maybe TRBD1 (5 bases). This CDR3 comprises 16 residues. Germline values: CDR1 LGHNA, CDR2 YNFKEQ. V dropped 1 base and J dropped 6 bases, with 16 bases sitting between them. CDR3 sequence reads: CASSQGEGDTANTIYF. The DNA for the CDR3 is TGTGCCAGCAGCCAAGGTGAAGGGGATACTGCAAACACCATATATTTT.

The CDR3 loop is CASSSGSSSYNEQFF. CDR3 coding DNA: TGCGCCAGCAGCTCGGGGTCTAGCAGCTACAATGAGCAGTTCTTC. The chain links TRBV5-1 to TRBJ2-1, with D perhaps matching TRBD2 (5 bases). The CDR3 spans 15 residues. V shed 3 bases and J shed 3 bases, with 13 bases lying between them. CDR1 and CDR2 from the germline V gene are SGHRS and YFSETQ.